One and the same sample provided the 27 T cell receptor beta chains below, sequenced in a study of cytomegalovirus exposure and HLA in healthy donors. Use of 60 Vbeta and 13 Jbeta primers characterized the PCR. Measured with immunoSEQ multiplex PCR; TCRdb has only the in-frame clones, and not every one. The sample includes over 150,000 clones, 70% to 80% of them seen just once. The specimen sequenced was PBMCs. All receptors come from a girl aged 10 to 17 in good health and CMV-seropositive.

This clone was seen a few times. The V gene is TRBV4-3, the J gene TRBJ2-3, with 15 nucleotides matching TRBD2. Germline CDR1 and CDR2: LGHNA and YSLEER. This CDR3 is built from 20 residues. V lost 0 bases and J lost 4; bases outside the gene matches: 11. CDR3 region: CASSQEGVYGTSGGSDTQYF. DNA for the CDR3: TGCGCCAGCAGCCAAGAAGGAGTTTACGGGACTAGCGGGGGGTCAGATACGCAGTATTTT.

The J gene is TRBJ1-1, the V gene TRBV6-5; 7 nucleotides agree with TRBD1. CDR1 MNHEY and CDR2 SVGAGI come from the germline V gene. V gave up 6 bases and J gave up 5 bases; unmatched junction bases: 9. The CDR3 consists of 14 residues. This chain's CDR3 is CASRSTGLGTEAFF. CDR3 nucleotide sequence: TGTGCCAGCAGATCGACAGGGCTTGGGACTGAAGCTTTCTTT.

The chain joins TRBV13 to TRBJ2-7; TRBD2 might be the D (5 bases). The CDR3 contains 13 residues. Trimming removed 4 bases from V and 4 bases from J, with 11 bases in between. Germline V CDR1 and CDR2: PRHDT, FYEKMQ (reference sequence). The DNA for the CDR3 is TGTGCCAGCAGCTACCGAGGGCAGTACGAGCAGTACTTC. Translation: CASSYRGQYEQYF.

This clone was picked up one time. This rearrangement joins TRBV2 to TRBJ2-3; TRBD2 matches 7 bases. In germline, CDR1 is SNHLY, CDR2 FYNNEI. CDR3 size: 16 residues. J was trimmed by 0 bases and V by 2 bases; bases with no gene match: 5. The CDR3 region is CASSELWRGSTDTQYF. The DNA for the CDR3 is TGTGCCAGCAGTGAACTCTGGCGGGGGAGCACAGATACGCAGTATTTT.

The chain joins TRBV29-1 to TRBJ2-5; D is ambiguous. The CDR3 extends over 10 amino acids. Deletions cut 6 bases from V and 1 base from J, with 3 bases between. The germline V gene has CDR1 SQVTM and CDR2 ANQGSEA. The CDR3 DNA sequence: TGCAGCGTCGGCCAAGAGACCCAGTACTTC. Its translation: CSVGQETQYF. The entire variable domain, with the rest obtained from reference TRBV29-1 and TRBJ2-5, is as follows: SAVISQKPSRDICQRGTSLTIQCQVDSQVTMMFWYRQQPGQSLTLIATANQGSEATYESGFVIDKFPISRPNLTFSTLTVSNMSPEDSSIYLCSVGQETQYFGPGTRLLVL.

This rearrangement joins TRBV27 to TRBJ2-7; D ambiguous. Germline assignment: CDR1 MNHEY and CDR2 SMNVEV (reference sequence). V shed 3 bases and J shed 2 bases, with 17 bases lying between them. The CDR3 contains 16 residues. CDR3 bases: TGTGCCAGCAGTTTGGATGAGAGAGGATCCCCCTACGAGCAGTACTTC. Translation: CASSLDERGSPYEQYF.

The J gene is TRBJ2-2, the V gene TRBV5-6, with 8 bases identical to TRBD2. CDR1 is SGHDT, CDR2 YYEEEE, per germline. The CDR3 has 16 residues. The V segment lost 4 bases and the J segment 3 bases; nucleotides outside the gene matches: 8. The CDR3 region has the DNA TGTGCCAGCAGCCCCCGGGGGGGCTTCGACACCGGGGAGCTGTTTTTT. Translated, it gives CASSPRGGFDTGELFF.

This chain connects TRBV15 to TRBJ1-3; D is uncertain. The CDR3 has 14 amino acids. With 0 bases removed from V and 3 bases from J, the gap between germline ends came to 6 bases. The germline V gene has CDR1 LNHNV and CDR2 YYDKDF (reference sequence). Here the CDR3 reads CATSRDRLGNTIYF. The CDR3 nucleotides are TGTGCCACCAGCAGAGATCGTCTTGGAAACACCATATATTTT.

The chain is built from TRBV6-1 and TRBJ2-4; 7 bases are shared with TRBD1. The J call could be wrong; TRBJ2-5 is a better fit for the DNA end. The CDR3 has 12 amino acids. CDR1 is MNHNS and CDR2 is SASEGT in the germline V gene. The CDR3 nucleotides read TGTGCCAGCACCGGTACAGGGGCGACCCAGTACTTC. Translating it yields CASTGTGATQYF.

The chain carries TRBV25-1 and TRBJ2-3, with 11 nucleotides matching TRBD1. J gave up 4 bases and V 2 bases, and 2 bases lay outside the gene matches. Per the germline V gene, CDR1 is MGHDK and CDR2 is SYGVNS. CDR3 length: 15 residues. DNA of the CDR3: TGTGCCAGCAGTGAAGGGACAGGGGGGCCAGATACGCAGTATTTT. Translation: CASSEGTGGPDTQYF.

The chain has TRBV28 and TRBJ2-5; 10 bases match TRBD2. Germline CDR1 and CDR2: MDHEN and SYDVKM. This CDR3 spans 18 amino acids. The V and J ends lost 6 bases and 3 bases, in that order; junction bases with no gene match: 16. CDR3 sequence reads: CASSPILGSGGYKETQYF. The CDR3 nucleotides read TGTGCCAGCAGCCCAATCCTGGGTAGCGGGGGGTATAAAGAGACCCAGTACTTC.

In its sample, this clone was seen once. The chain is built from TRBV6-4 and TRBJ2-3; D remains unclear. V gave up 8 bases and J gave up 2 bases, with 8 bases separating them. Germline CDR1 MRHNA, CDR2 SNTAGT. The CDR3 length is 12 residues. CDR3 loop: CASERVTDTQYF. The CDR3 coding sequence is TGTGCCAGCGAGCGTGTCACAGATACGCAGTATTTT.

This clone was observed once. V and J are TRBV5-1 and TRBJ2-4, with TRBD2 matching over 8 bases. The junction had 13 bases not matched to a gene; V was cut back by 1 base and J by 1 base. This CDR3 is 19 amino acids long. Germline CDR1 SGHRS, CDR2 YFSETQ. The CDR3 loop reads CASSLQWDSGVGAKNIQYF. The CDR3 coding sequence is TGCGCCAGCAGCTTGCAGTGGGATAGCGGGGTTGGGGCCAAAAACATTCAGTACTTC. The full variable domain, with the rest looked up from reference TRBV5-1 and TRBJ2-4, is KAGVTQTPRYLIKTRGQQVTLSCSPISGHRSVSWYQQTPGQGLQFLFEYFSETQRNKGNFPGRFSGRQFSNSRSEMNVSTLELGDSALYLCASSLQWDSGVGAKNIQYFGAGTRLSVL.

This clone was detected a few times. The chain combines TRBV5-6 with TRBJ1-2; 7 nucleotides line up with TRBD1. The CDR3 covers 14 residues. The germline gives CDR1 SGHDT, CDR2 YYEEEE. V was clipped by 4 bases and J by 4 bases; unmatched bases: 7. The CDR3 sequence: CASSVGQESYGYTF. For the CDR3, the DNA is TGTGCCAGCAGCGTAGGACAGGAGAGCTATGGCTACACCTTC.

The V and J genes are TRBV10-2 and TRBJ1-6; D is possibly TRBD1 (5 bases). The germline V gene encodes CDR1 WSHSY and CDR2 SAAADI. The length of the CDR3 is 15 residues. Trimming took off 3 bases at V and 13 bases at J, with 19 bases between the two ends. The DNA of the CDR3 is TGCGCCAGCAGTGATCAGGGTCGGATACTAAATCCCCTCCACTTT. Amino acid sequence: CASSDQGRILNPLHF.

The chain combines TRBV29-1 with TRBJ1-1; 9 positions match TRBD1. V was clipped by 7 bases and J by 7 bases; unmatched bases: 7. This CDR3 spans 12 amino acids. Germline assignment: CDR1 SQVTM and CDR2 ANQGSEA. CDR3 bases: TGCAGCGCGGACAGGGGTGCCGGTGAAGCTTTCTTT. Residues: CSADRGAGEAFF.

The chain recombines TRBV11-2 with TRBJ1-5; 7 bases map to TRBD1. CDR3 length: 15 amino acids. In germline, CDR1 is SGHAT, CDR2 FQNNGV. J lost 6 bases, V lost 0 bases, and 5 bases had no gene match. The CDR3 is CASSLEEGASQPQHF. CDR3 nucleotide sequence: TGTGCCAGCAGCTTAGAGGAGGGGGCGAGTCAGCCCCAGCATTTT.

Written as DNA, the CDR3 is TGCGCCAGCAGCCAAAAGCGGGGGGGCGGGGAGCTGTTTTTT. Protein product: CASSQKRGGGELFF. This chain links TRBV4-3 with TRBJ2-2; 10 positions agree with TRBD2. Per germline, CDR1 LGHNA and CDR2 YSLEER. The V gene end was trimmed by 2 bases and the J gene end by 7 bases; junction bases not matched to a gene: 1. There are 14 residues in the CDR3.

This chain links TRBV7-6 with TRBJ1-3, with D possibly matching TRBD1 (5 bases). CDR1 and CDR2 (germline): SGHVS, FNYEAQ. The CDR3 extends over 15 amino acids. V was shortened by 5 bases and J by 4 bases, with 15 bases between the two germline ends. The CDR3 region has the DNA TGTGCCAGCAGCCAGCCTCAGGGATCCGGAAACACCATATATTTT. It translates to CASSQPQGSGNTIYF.

This sequence joins TRBV11-3 and TRBJ2-2; D is unclear. The CDR3 sequence is 17 residues long. V lost 3 bases and J lost 2, with 16 bases in between. Germline CDR1 SGHNT, CDR2 YENEEA. The DNA of the CDR3 is TGTGCCAGCAGCTTGAATAGTCTTGTAGCCAACACCGGGGAGCTGTTTTTT. It specifies CASSLNSLVANTGELFF.

V and J are TRBV4-3 and TRBJ2-3, with 10 bases lining up with TRBD2. The J segment lost 5 bases and the V segment lost 1 base, leaving 6 bases of the junction unmatched. From germline, CDR1 is LGHNA and CDR2 YSLEER. The CDR3 loop spans 16 amino acids. In DNA form, the CDR3 reads TGCGCCAGCAGCCAAGTGGCTAGCGGGGGAGAAGATACGCAGTATTTT. Translating gives CASSQVASGGEDTQYF.

This chain links TRBV4-1 with TRBJ2-1; possible D gene TRBD1, 6 bases. Germline V gene data show CDR1 as MGHRA and CDR2 as YSYEKL. Between the trimmed V and J ends, which lost 4 bases and 10 bases, there was a span of 20 bases. The CDR3 extends over 15 amino acids. The chain's CDR3 is CASSRGPDVSMEQFF. The CDR3 DNA is TGCGCCAGCAGCCGGGGGCCGGACGTAAGTATGGAGCAGTTCTTC.

V usage is TRBV6-1 and J usage is TRBJ1-1; D is undetermined. Germline V CDR1 and CDR2: MNHNS, SASEGT. The CDR3 spans 15 residues. Deletions cut 1 base from V and 4 bases from J, with 13 bases between. The CDR3 region is CASSEVRRGATEAFF. The CDR3 region has the DNA TGTGCCAGCAGTGAAGTCCGCCGCGGTGCCACTGAAGCTTTCTTT.

The sample holds a few counts of this clone. The CDR3 nucleotides read TGTGCCAGCAACTCCCCCGACAGGGGGCAGGAGACCCAGTACTTC. Translation: CASNSPDRGQETQYF. The chain carries TRBV11-2 and TRBJ2-5; 10 nucleotides line up with TRBD1. The V segment lost 7 bases and the J segment 5 bases; nucleotides outside the gene matches: 10. The CDR3 is made up of 15 amino acids. Germline V gene data show CDR1 as SGHAT and CDR2 as FQNNGV.

The chain is built from TRBV6-5 and TRBJ1-2, with D perhaps TRBD1 (5 bases). The CDR3 runs 14 residues. Per the germline V gene, CDR1 is MNHEY and CDR2 is SVGAGI. V lost 0 bases and J 7 bases, leaving 12 bases between the germline ends. The CDR3 DNA reads TGTGCCAGCAGTTACTCGCCCAGGGAAGGTGGCTACACCTTC. Translated, it gives CASSYSPREGGYTF.

This chain joins TRBV5-4 and TRBJ1-4, with 8 bases matching TRBD1. Germline CDR1 reads SGHNT; CDR2 reads YYREEE (reference sequence). This CDR3 has 17 residues. With V trimmed by 1 base and J by 6 bases, 11 bases remained unmatched. CDR3 sequence: CASSLRGADREYEKLFF. In DNA, the CDR3 is TGTGCCAGCAGCTTGCGTGGTGCGGACAGGGAATATGAAAAACTGTTTTTT.

This clone came up a few times. This sample also contains other DNA sequences that code for the same CDR3. The chain has TRBV6-4 and TRBJ2-2; possible D gene TRBD1, 6 bases. Germline V gives CDR1 MRHNA, CDR2 SNTAGT. CDR3 size: 14 residues. The germline V and J ends were trimmed by 0 bases and 6 bases, with 8 bases remaining between them. CDR3 DNA sequence: TGTGCCAGCAGTGACTCCACAGGGTCCGGGGAGCTGTTTTTT. Protein sequence: CASSDSTGSGELFF.